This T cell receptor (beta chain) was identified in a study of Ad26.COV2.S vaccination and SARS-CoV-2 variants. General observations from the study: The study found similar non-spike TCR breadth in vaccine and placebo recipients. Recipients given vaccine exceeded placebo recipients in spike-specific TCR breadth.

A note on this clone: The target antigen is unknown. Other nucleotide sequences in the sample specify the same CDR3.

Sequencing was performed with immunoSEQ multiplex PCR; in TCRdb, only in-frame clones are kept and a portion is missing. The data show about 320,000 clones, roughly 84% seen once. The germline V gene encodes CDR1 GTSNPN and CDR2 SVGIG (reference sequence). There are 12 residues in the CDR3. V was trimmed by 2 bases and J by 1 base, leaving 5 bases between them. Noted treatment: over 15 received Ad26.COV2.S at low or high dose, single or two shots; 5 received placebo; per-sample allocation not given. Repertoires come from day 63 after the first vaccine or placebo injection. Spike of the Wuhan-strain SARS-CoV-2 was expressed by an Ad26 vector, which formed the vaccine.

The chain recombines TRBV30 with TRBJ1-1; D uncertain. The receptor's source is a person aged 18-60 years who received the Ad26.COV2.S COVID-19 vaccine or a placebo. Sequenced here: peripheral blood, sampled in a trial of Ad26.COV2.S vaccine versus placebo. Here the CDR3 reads CAWSYRNTEAFF. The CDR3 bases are TGTGCCTGGAGTTACAGGAACACTGAAGCTTTCTTT.